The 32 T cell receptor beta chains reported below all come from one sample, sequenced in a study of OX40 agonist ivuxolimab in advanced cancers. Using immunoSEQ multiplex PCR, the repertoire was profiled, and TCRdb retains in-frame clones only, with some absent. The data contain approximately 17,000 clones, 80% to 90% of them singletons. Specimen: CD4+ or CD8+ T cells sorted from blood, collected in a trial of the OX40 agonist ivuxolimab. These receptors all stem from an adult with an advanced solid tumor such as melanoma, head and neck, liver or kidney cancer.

Here the CDR3 reads CASSVGTGSYEQYF. The CDR3 DNA reads TGTGCCAGCAGTGTGGGGACGGGTTCCTACGAGCAGTACTTC. V and J are TRBV2 and TRBJ2-7; D is tentatively TRBD1 or TRBD2 (5 bases each). There are 14 residues in the CDR3. CDR1 and CDR2 from the germline V gene are SNHLY and FYNNEI. V lost 4 bases to trimming and J lost 1 base, with 11 bases between them.

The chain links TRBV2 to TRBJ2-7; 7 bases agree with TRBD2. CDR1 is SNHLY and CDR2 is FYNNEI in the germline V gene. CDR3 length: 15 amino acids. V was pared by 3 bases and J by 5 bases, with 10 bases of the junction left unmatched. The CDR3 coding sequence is TGTGCCAGCAGTGATACCTCGGCGGGGGTGGACGAGCAGTACTTC. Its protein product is CASSDTSAGVDEQYF.

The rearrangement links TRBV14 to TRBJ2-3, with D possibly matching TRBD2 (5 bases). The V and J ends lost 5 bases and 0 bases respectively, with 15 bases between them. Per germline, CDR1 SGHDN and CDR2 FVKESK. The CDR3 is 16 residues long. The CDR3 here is CASSATRFASTDTQYF. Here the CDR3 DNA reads TGTGCCAGCAGCGCAACTAGGTTTGCTAGCACAGATACGCAGTATTTT.

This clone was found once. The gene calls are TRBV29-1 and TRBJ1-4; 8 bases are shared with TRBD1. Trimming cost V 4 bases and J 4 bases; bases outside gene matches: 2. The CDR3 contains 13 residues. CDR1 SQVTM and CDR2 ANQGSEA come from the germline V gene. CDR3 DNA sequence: TGCAGCGTTGCAGGGGGCCGTAATGAAAAACTGTTTTTT. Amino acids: CSVAGGRNEKLFF.

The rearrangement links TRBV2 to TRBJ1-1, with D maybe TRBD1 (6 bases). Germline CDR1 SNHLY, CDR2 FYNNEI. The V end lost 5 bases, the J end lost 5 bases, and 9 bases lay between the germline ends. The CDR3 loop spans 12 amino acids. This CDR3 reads CASSPRGTEAFF. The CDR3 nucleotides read TGTGCCAGCAGTCCCAGGGGAACTGAAGCTTTCTTT.

The CDR3 bases are TGTGCCAGCAGCCAAGAAGAGGGACAGCGCCCCTGCTACACCTTC. Protein product: CASSQEEGQRPCYTF. This chain connects TRBV4-2 to TRBJ1-2; TRBD1 matches at 7 bases. Per the germline V gene, CDR1 is LGHNA and CDR2 is YNFKEQ. CDR3 size: 15 residues. The junction had 10 bases not matched to a gene; V was cut back by 0 bases and J by 9 bases.

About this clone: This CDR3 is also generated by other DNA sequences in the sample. The CDR3 region has the DNA TGTGCCAGTAGTATCCTTCGACAGGGGGCTGACGGCTACACCTTC. Amino acids: CASSILRQGADGYTF. The chain employs TRBV28 and TRBJ1-2, with TRBD1 identical over 10 bases. Looked up from germline, CDR1 is MDHEN and CDR2 is SYDVKM. V shed 9 bases and J 8 bases; nucleotides not matched to a gene: 15. This CDR3 has 15 residues.

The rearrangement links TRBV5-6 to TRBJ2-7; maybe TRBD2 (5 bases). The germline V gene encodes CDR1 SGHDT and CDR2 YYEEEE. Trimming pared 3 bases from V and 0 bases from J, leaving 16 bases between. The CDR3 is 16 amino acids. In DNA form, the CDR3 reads TGTGCCAGCAGCTCTAGTTCCAGGACTCGCTCCTACGAGCAGTACTTC. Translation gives CASSSSSRTRSYEQYF.

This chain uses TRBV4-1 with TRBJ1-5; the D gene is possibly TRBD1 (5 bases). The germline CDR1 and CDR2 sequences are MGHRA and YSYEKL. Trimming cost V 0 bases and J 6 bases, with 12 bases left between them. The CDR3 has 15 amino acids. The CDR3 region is CASSQDPGASQPQHF. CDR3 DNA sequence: TGCGCCAGCAGCCAAGATCCCGGGGCGAGTCAGCCCCAGCATTTT.

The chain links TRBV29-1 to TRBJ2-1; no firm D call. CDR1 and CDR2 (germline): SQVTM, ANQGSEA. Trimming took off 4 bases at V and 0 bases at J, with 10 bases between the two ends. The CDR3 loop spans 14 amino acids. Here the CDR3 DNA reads TGCAGCGTTGCGGGTTTCTTCTCCTACAATGAGCAGTTCTTC. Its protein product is CSVAGFFSYNEQFF.

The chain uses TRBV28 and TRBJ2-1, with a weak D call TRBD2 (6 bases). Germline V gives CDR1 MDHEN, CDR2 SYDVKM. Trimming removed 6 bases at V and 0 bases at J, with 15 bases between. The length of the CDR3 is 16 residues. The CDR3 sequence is CASSRSGLSSYNEQFF. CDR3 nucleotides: TGTGCCAGCAGCCGTAGCGGCTTAAGCTCCTACAATGAGCAGTTCTTC.

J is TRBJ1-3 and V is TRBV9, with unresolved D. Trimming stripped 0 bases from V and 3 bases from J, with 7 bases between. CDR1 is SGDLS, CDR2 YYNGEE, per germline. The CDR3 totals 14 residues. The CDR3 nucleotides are TGTGCCAGCAGCGTAGGGGGTGATGGAAACACCATATATTTT. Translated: CASSVGGDGNTIYF.

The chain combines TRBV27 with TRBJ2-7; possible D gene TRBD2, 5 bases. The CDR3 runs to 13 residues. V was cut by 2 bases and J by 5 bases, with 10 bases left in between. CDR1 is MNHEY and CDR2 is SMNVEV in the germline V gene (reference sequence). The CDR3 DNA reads TGTGCCAGCAGTTTAGGCATCGGGGACGAGCAGTACTTC. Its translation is CASSLGIGDEQYF.

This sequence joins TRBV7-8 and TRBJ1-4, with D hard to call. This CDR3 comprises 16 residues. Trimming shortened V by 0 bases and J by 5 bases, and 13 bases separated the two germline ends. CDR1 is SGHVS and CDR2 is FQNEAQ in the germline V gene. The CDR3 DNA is TGTGCCAGCAGCTTAGCGCATCTCTCTCGCAATGAAAAACTGTTTTTT. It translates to CASSLAHLSRNEKLFF.

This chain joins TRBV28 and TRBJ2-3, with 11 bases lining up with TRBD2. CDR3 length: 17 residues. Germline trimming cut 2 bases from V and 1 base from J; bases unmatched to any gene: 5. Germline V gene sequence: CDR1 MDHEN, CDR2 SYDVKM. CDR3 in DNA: TGTGCCAGCAGTTTAACACTAGCGGGAGTGGGCACAGATACGCAGTATTTT. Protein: CASSLTLAGVGTDTQYF.

CDR3 bases: TGTGCCAGCAGTTTCACCACCGGGGAGCTGTTTTTT. This encodes CASSFTTGELFF. The chain combines TRBV27 with TRBJ2-2; D remains ambiguous. Between the trimmed V and J ends, which lost 3 bases and 4 bases, there was a span of 3 bases. The CDR3 is made up of 12 amino acids. Germline V gene lookup returns CDR1 MNHEY and CDR2 SMNVEV (reference sequence).

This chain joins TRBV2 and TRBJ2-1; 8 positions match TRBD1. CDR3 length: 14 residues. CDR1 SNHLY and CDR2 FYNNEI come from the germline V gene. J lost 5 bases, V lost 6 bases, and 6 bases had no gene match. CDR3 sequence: CASRPGGAHNEQFF. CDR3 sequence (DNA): TGTGCCAGCAGACCAGGGGGCGCCCACAATGAGCAGTTCTTC.

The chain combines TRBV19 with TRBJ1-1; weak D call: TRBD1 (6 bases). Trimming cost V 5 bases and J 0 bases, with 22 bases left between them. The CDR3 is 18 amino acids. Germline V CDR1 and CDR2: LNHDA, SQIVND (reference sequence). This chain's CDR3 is CASSPTSGGAGMNTEAFF. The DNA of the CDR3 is TGTGCCAGTAGTCCCACCTCGGGGGGGGCGGGAATGAACACTGAAGCTTTCTTT.

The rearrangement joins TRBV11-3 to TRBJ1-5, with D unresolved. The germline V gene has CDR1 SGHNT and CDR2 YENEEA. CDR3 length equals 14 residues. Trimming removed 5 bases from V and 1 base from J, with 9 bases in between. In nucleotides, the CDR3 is TGTGCCAGCAGCCTCGGTTGGAGCAATCAGCCCCAGCATTTT. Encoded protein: CASSLGWSNQPQHF. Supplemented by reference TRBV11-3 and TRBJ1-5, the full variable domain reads EAGVVQSPRYKIIEKKQPVAFWCNPISGHNTLYWYLQNLGQGPELLIRYENEEAVDDSQLPKDRFSAERLKGVDSTLKIQPAELGDSAVYLCASSLGWSNQPQHFGDGTRLSIL.

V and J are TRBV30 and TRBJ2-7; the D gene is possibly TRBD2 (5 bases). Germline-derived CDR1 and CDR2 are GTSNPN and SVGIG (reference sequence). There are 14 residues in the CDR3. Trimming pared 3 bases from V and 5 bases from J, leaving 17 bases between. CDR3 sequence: CAWSLERSWNEQYF. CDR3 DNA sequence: TGTGCCTGGAGCTTGGAGCGGAGCTGGAACGAGCAGTACTTC.

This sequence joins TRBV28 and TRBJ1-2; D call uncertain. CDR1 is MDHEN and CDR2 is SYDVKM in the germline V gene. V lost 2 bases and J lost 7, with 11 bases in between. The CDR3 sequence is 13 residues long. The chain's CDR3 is CASSLGVGGGYTF. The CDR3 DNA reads TGTGCCAGCAGTTTAGGGGTAGGCGGTGGCTACACCTTC.

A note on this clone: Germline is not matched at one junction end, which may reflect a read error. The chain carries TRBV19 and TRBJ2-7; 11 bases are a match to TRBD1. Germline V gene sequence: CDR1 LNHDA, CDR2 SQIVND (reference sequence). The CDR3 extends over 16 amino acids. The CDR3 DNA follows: TGTGCCAGTAGCGGGACGCCGGGACAGGGGGATTACGGGCAGTACTTC. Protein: CASSGTPGQGDYGQYF.

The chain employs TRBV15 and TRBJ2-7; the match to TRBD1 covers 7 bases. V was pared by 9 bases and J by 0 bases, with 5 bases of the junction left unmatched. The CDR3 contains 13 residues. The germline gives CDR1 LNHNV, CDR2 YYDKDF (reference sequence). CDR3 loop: CATSGQPSYEQYF. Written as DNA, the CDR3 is TGTGCCACTTCGGGACAGCCCTCCTACGAGCAGTACTTC.

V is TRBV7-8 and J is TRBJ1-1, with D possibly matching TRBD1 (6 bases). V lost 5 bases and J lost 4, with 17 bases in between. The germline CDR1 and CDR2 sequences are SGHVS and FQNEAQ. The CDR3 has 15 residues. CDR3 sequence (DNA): TGTGCCAGCAGCGTCCAAGGGGGGAGCGCCACTGAAGCTTTCTTT. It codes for CASSVQGGSATEAFF.

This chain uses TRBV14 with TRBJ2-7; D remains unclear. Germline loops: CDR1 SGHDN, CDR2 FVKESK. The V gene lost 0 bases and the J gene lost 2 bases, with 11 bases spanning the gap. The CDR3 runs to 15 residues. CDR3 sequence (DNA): TGTGCCAGCAGCCAAGAGGAAGGGTTGACCTACGAGCAGTACTTC. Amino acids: CASSQEEGLTYEQYF. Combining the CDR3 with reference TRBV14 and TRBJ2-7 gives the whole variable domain EAGVTQFPSHSVIEKGQTVTLRCDPISGHDNLYWYRRVMGKEIKFLLHFVKESKQDESGMPNNRFLAERTGGTYSTLKVQPAELEDSGVYFCASSQEEGLTYEQYFGPGTRLTVT.

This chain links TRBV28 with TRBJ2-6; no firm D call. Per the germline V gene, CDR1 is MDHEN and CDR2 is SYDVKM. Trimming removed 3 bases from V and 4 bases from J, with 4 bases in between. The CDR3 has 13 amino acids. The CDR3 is CASSFTGANVLTF. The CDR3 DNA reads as TGTGCCAGCAGTTTTACCGGGGCCAACGTCCTGACTTTC.

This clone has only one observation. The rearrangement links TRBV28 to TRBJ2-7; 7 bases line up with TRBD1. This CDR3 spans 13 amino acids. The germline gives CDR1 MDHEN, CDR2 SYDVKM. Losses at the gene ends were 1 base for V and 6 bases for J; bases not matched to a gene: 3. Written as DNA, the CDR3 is TGTGCCAGCAGTTTATCACAGGGGAGCGAGCAGTACTTC. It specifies CASSLSQGSEQYF. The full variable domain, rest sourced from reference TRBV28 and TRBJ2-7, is DVKVTQSSRYLVKRTGEKVFLECVQDMDHENMFWYRQDPGLGLRLIYFSYDVKMKEKGDIPEGYSVSREKKERFSLILESASTNQTSMYLCASSLSQGSEQYFGPGTRLTVT.

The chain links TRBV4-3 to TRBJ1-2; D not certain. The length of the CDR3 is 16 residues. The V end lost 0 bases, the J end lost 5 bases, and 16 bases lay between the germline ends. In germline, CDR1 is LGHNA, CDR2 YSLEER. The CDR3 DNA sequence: TGCGCCAGCAGCCAAGATCGTAATACTTTGTTATATGGCTACACCTTC. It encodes CASSQDRNTLLYGYTF.

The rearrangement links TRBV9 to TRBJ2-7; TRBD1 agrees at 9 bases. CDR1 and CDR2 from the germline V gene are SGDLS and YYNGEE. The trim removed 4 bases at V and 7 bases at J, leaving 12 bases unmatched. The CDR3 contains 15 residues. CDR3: CASSSPGQGRREQYF. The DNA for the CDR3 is TGTGCCAGCAGCTCACCGGGACAGGGACGGCGGGAGCAGTACTTC.

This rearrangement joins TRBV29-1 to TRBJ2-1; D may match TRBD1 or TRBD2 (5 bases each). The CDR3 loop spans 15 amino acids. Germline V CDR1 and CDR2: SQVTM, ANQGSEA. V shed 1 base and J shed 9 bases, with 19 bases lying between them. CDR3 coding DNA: TGCAGCGTTGAAGGCGTGACGGGACGATCTAGTGAGCAGTTCTTC. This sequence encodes CSVEGVTGRSSEQFF.

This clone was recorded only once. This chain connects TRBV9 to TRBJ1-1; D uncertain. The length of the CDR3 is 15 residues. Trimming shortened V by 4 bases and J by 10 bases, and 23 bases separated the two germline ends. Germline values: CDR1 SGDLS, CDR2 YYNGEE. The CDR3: CASSPSSGLSGGAFF. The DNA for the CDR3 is TGTGCCAGCAGCCCCTCATCGGGCCTATCCGGCGGAGCTTTCTTT.

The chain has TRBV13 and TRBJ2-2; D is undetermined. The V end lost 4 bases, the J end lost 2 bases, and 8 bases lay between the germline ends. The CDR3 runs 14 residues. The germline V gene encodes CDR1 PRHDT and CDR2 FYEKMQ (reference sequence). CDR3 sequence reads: CASSSDPNTGELFF. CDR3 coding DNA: TGTGCCAGCAGCTCGGACCCAAACACCGGGGAGCTGTTTTTT.